This T cell receptor (beta chain) was identified during a study of technical replicates of blood from a handful of donors. The assay was immunoSEQ multiplex PCR, and TCRdb's table has in-frame clones only and misses some. This repertoire shows about 49,000 clones, 92% found once; its top ten account for approximately 3.6%. Germline values: CDR1 MNHEY, CDR2 SMNVEV (reference sequence). With 0 bases removed from V and 7 bases from J, the gap between germline ends came to 10 bases. The CDR3 has 14 amino acids. This TCR came from a human donor in good health. Some clones in this sample may be carry-over from other donors' samples. V and J are TRBV27 and TRBJ1-5; tentative D call: TRBD1 (6 bases). Specimen: PBMCs. Written as DNA, the CDR3 is TGTGCCAGCAGTTTATCGGCCAGGGGACAGCCCCAGCATTTT. Residues: CASSLSARGQPQHF.